This passage covers 26 T cell receptor beta chains from one sample sequenced in a study of T cell responses to AZD1222 COVID-19 vaccine. Method: immunoSEQ multiplex PCR; TCRdb's copy keeps in-frame clones and lacks some. The data show roughly 100,000 clones, around 91% seen once. Sequenced material: peripheral blood, taken on day 0 of AZD1222 vaccination. The source of these receptors is an adult in good health.

This clone was counted once. This chain links TRBV5-6 with TRBJ1-1; D possibly corresponds to TRBD1 (6 bases). The V gene lost 4 bases and the J gene lost 4 bases, with 20 bases spanning the gap. CDR3 length: 16 residues. CDR1 and CDR2 from the germline V gene are SGHDT and YYEEEE. The CDR3: CASSHRGGAGSTEAFF. The CDR3 nucleotides read TGTGCCAGCAGCCACCGAGGGGGGGCTGGGAGCACTGAAGCTTTCTTT.

The chain has TRBV30 and TRBJ1-5, with a possible D match to TRBD1 (6 bases). Germline CDR1 reads GTSNPN; CDR2 reads SVGIG (reference sequence). V was cut by 8 bases and J by 6 bases, with 14 bases left in between. The CDR3 has 12 residues. CDR3 nucleotides: TGTGCCAGTGGGGGCGCGGGTCAGCCCCAGCATTTT. It is translated as CASGGAGQPQHF.

The rearrangement links TRBV10-1 to TRBJ1-2; D remains ambiguous. Germline-derived CDR1 and CDR2 are WNHNN and SYGVQD (reference sequence). This CDR3 spans 14 amino acids. The V gene lost 3 bases and the J gene lost 6 bases, with 14 bases spanning the gap. In DNA, the CDR3 is TGCGCCAGCAGTGATGAGGCCGACCCAGATGGCTACACCTTC. As protein: CASSDEADPDGYTF.

The CDR3, as DNA: TGTGCCAGCAGCTTGTGGGGGGCTGCTGGAAACACCATATATTTT. It codes for CASSLWGAAGNTIYF. This sequence joins TRBV5-4 and TRBJ1-3; TRBD1 might be the D (6 bases). The CDR3 extends over 15 amino acids. Per the germline V gene, CDR1 is SGHNT and CDR2 is YYREEE (reference sequence). Trimming left V 1 base short and J 2 bases short, with 10 bases between.

The DNA of the CDR3 is TGTGCCAGTAAGGGTACAGGCGCGACGTATGGCTACACCTTC. It specifies CASKGTGATYGYTF. The chain links TRBV19 to TRBJ1-2; D perhaps matches TRBD1 (5 bases). From germline, CDR1 is LNHDA and CDR2 SQIVND (reference sequence). V was cut by 7 bases and J by 5 bases, with 17 bases left in between. The CDR3 sequence is 14 residues long.

The chain joins TRBV30 to TRBJ2-7; the match to TRBD1 covers 8 bases. The germline gives CDR1 GTSNPN, CDR2 SVGIG (reference sequence). V lost 3 bases, J lost 4 bases, and 5 bases stayed unmatched. The CDR3 is 13 residues long. The CDR3: CAWRAQGAYEQYF. CDR3 in DNA: TGTGCCTGGAGAGCCCAGGGGGCGTACGAGCAGTACTTC.

This chain joins TRBV5-1 and TRBJ1-4; 7 nucleotides match TRBD1. The germline CDR1 and CDR2 sequences are SGHRS and YFSETQ. This CDR3 contains 15 residues. V lost 4 bases and J lost 3; bases outside the gene matches: 6. CDR3 in DNA: TGCGCCAGCAGCATCCCTCAGGGGGCTAATGAAAAACTGTTTTTT. It translates to CASSIPQGANEKLFF.

This clone was picked up one time. The chain carries TRBV5-8 and TRBJ1-2; 7 bases align to TRBD1. There are 15 residues in the CDR3. CDR1 is SGHTS and CDR2 is YDEGEE in the germline V gene. Trimming removed 0 bases from V and 0 bases from J; junction bases left unmatched: 2. CDR3 sequence: CASSLGGTANYGYTF. The CDR3 region has the DNA TGTGCCAGCAGCTTGGGCGGGACAGCTAACTATGGCTACACCTTC. The full variable domain, rest sourced from reference TRBV5-8 and TRBJ1-2, is EAGVTQSPTHLIKTRGQQATLRCSPISGHTSVYWYQQALGLGLQFLLWYDEGEERNRGNFPPRFSGRQFPNYSSELNVNALELEDSALYLCASSLGGTANYGYTFGSGTRLTVV.

This sequence joins TRBV5-6 and TRBJ2-7; 10 nucleotides line up with TRBD1. The CDR3 runs to 15 residues. Germline V gives CDR1 SGHDT, CDR2 YYEEEE. Trimming at V came to 3 bases and at J to 4 bases, leaving 7 bases not matched to a gene. The CDR3 DNA sequence: TGTGCCAGCAGCTACGGGACAGGGGTTGGGTACGAGCAGTACTTC. Its protein is CASSYGTGVGYEQYF.

The chain links TRBV28 to TRBJ1-2; no definite D call. CDR3 length: 13 amino acids. Trimming left V 8 bases short and J 4 bases short, with 14 bases between. In germline, CDR1 is MDHEN, CDR2 SYDVKM. The CDR3, as DNA: TGTGCCAGCGGTGGTACAGCTGTCTATGGCTACACCTTC. The encoded protein is CASGGTAVYGYTF.

This clone was found a few times. Sequence at one end of the junction differs from germline and may be a read error. The V and J genes are TRBV5-6 and TRBJ1-1, with 8 bases lining up with TRBD1. The CDR3 length is 12 residues. Germline lookup yields CDR1 SGHDT and CDR2 YYEEEE. The CDR3 nucleotides are TGTGCCAGCAGCTTGGGGACAGGGTCGAAACTCTTT. Its translation is CASSLGTGSKLF.

The rearrangement uses TRBV12-5 and TRBJ1-5, with D maybe TRBD1 (5 bases). This CDR3 is built from 18 residues. Germline V CDR1 and CDR2: LGHNT, FRNRAP. V dropped 7 bases and J dropped 3 bases, with 25 bases sitting between them. DNA for the CDR3: TGTGCTAGTGCCATGGCGAGGACCGGGACCCTCGACAATCAGCCCCAGCATTTT. Translation: CASAMARTGTLDNQPQHF.

The chain links TRBV2 to TRBJ2-5; D perhaps matches TRBD2 (5 bases). The V gene lost 4 bases and the J gene lost 5 bases, with 14 bases spanning the gap. This CDR3 spans 14 amino acids. Germline values: CDR1 SNHLY, CDR2 FYNNEI. Written as DNA, the CDR3 is TGTGCCAGCAGTGTTATACGAGGGCCTGAGACCCAGTACTTC. Protein sequence: CASSVIRGPETQYF.

The chain uses TRBV4-2 and TRBJ2-7; D may be TRBD1 (7 bases). V was cut by 0 bases and J by 1 base, with 10 bases left in between. This CDR3 is built from 15 residues. Germline assignment: CDR1 LGHNA and CDR2 YNFKEQ. CDR3 loop: CASSQEEGQSYEQYF. The CDR3, as DNA: TGTGCCAGCAGCCAAGAGGAGGGACAGTCCTACGAGCAGTACTTC.

There are a few counts of this clone. V is TRBV5-6 and J is TRBJ2-7, with D tentatively TRBD1 or TRBD2 (6 bases each). The CDR3 covers 17 residues. Germline CDR1 SGHDT, CDR2 YYEEEE. The V and J ends lost 2 bases and 4 bases respectively, with 22 bases between them. CDR3 region: CASSFAFEGGLGYEQYF. The CDR3, as DNA: TGTGCCAGCAGCTTCGCCTTCGAAGGGGGGCTTGGGTACGAGCAGTACTTC.

As regards this clone: At the DNA level, this CDR3 is encoded by other sequences in the same sample as well. V usage is TRBV2 and J usage is TRBJ2-7; D uncertain. The ends were cut back, 6 bases at V and 2 bases at J, with 8 bases in the middle. Per the germline V gene, CDR1 is SNHLY and CDR2 is FYNNEI. CDR3 length: 12 residues. CDR3 bases: TGTGCCAGCAGCCCAGACACCTACGAGCAGTACTTC. As protein: CASSPDTYEQYF.

The gene calls are TRBV30 and TRBJ1-1, with D possibly matching TRBD1 (5 bases). The germline CDR1 and CDR2 sequences are GTSNPN and SVGIG (reference sequence). This CDR3 contains 12 residues. Trimming removed 3 bases from V and 4 bases from J, with 9 bases in between. This CDR3 is CAWSGGGTEAFF. In nucleotides, the CDR3 is TGTGCCTGGAGCGGGGGAGGCACTGAAGCTTTCTTT.

This chain joins TRBV10-1 and TRBJ2-1, with TRBD2 identical over 11 bases. Germline CDR1 is WNHNN and CDR2 is SYGVQD (reference sequence). V dropped 5 bases and J dropped 6; count of bases not matched to a gene: 6. The CDR3 is 15 amino acids. The CDR3 nucleotides are TGCGCCAGCAGTACCGGGACTAGCGGTCCCAATGAGCAGTTCTTC. It specifies CASSTGTSGPNEQFF.

The genes are TRBV5-1 and TRBJ1-2; weak D call: TRBD1 (5 bases). The germline gives CDR1 SGHRS, CDR2 YFSETQ. The CDR3 loop spans 12 amino acids. V lost 5 bases, J lost 8 bases, and 13 bases lay in between. The CDR3 nucleotides read TGCGCCAGCAGTGGGGGGTACGAAGGCTACACCTTC. Protein sequence: CASSGGYEGYTF.

V is TRBV6-2 or TRBV6-3 and J is TRBJ2-1; D may correspond to TRBD1 or TRBD2 (6 bases each). V was clipped by 5 bases and J by 3 bases, with 17 bases between them. The CDR3 runs to 16 residues. The germline V gene has CDR1 MNHEY and CDR2 SVGEGT. CDR3: CASSLRGRGHYNEQFF. CDR3 DNA: TGTGCCAGCAGTCTGCGGGGTCGGGGACACTACAATGAGCAGTTCTTC.

This rearrangement joins TRBV19 to TRBJ1-2; D is uncertain. The ends were cut back, 5 bases at V and 3 bases at J, with 10 bases in the middle. Germline V lookup: CDR1 LNHDA, CDR2 SQIVND (reference sequence). CDR3 size: 13 residues. DNA of the CDR3: TGTGCCAGTAGTTTCCGGGGTGACTATGGCTACACCTTC. Translated, it gives CASSFRGDYGYTF.

The V call is TRBV6-5, the J call TRBJ2-1; perhaps TRBD2 as D (6 bases). Trimming shortened V by 2 bases and J by 2 bases, and 10 bases separated the two germline ends. CDR1 is MNHEY, CDR2 SVGAGI, per germline. This CDR3 is 15 amino acids long. The CDR3 loop reads CASSYGGNAYNEQFF. The CDR3 DNA reads as TGTGCCAGCAGTTACGGGGGGAACGCCTACAATGAGCAGTTCTTC.

The chain recombines TRBV19 with TRBJ1-5, with 11 bases fitting TRBD1. The CDR3 runs 18 residues. The germline gives CDR1 LNHDA, CDR2 SQIVND (reference sequence). With 7 bases clipped from V and 0 bases from J, the junction kept 11 bases outside the gene matches. CDR3 nucleotide sequence: TGTGCCAGTATTCGCGTGGGACAGGGGGTCGATAGCAATCAGCCCCAGCATTTT. As protein: CASIRVGQGVDSNQPQHF.

This chain connects TRBV27 to TRBJ2-3; no clear D. In germline, CDR1 is MNHEY, CDR2 SMNVEV (reference sequence). Trimming pared 6 bases from V and 0 bases from J, leaving 7 bases between. CDR3 length: 13 residues. In DNA form, the CDR3 reads TGTGCCAGCAGGGCTACTAGCACAGATACGCAGTATTTT. Amino acids: CASRATSTDTQYF.

The genes are TRBV10-3 and TRBJ2-3, with a possible D match to TRBD1 (5 bases). From germline, CDR1 is ENHRY and CDR2 SYGVKD. Trimming pared 10 bases from V and 4 bases from J, leaving 18 bases between. The CDR3 length is 14 residues. The CDR3 bases are TGTGCCACGGTCTCAGGGCAAGGGGCAGATACGCAGTATTTT. Translating it yields CATVSGQGADTQYF.

CDR3 DNA: TGTGCATATAGCGGGGGGGAAGGGGAGACCCAGTACTTC. Translation gives CAYSGGEGETQYF. The chain uses TRBV30 and TRBJ2-5; 11 nucleotides align to TRBD2. Germline V gives CDR1 GTSNPN, CDR2 SVGIG (reference sequence). This CDR3 is 13 amino acids long.